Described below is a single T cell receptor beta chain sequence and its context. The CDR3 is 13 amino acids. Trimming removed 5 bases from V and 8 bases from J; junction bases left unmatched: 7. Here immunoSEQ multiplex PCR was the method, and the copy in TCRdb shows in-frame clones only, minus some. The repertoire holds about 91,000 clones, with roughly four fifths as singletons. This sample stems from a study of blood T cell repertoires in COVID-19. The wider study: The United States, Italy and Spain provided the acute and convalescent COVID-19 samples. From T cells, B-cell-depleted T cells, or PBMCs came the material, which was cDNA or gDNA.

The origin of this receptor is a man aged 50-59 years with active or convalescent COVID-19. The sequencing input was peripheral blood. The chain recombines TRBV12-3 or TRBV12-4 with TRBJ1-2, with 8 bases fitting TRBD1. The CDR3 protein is CASSPDRVWGYTF. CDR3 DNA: TGTGCCAGCAGTCCGGACAGGGTTTGGGGCTACACCTTC.